The 10 T cell receptor beta chains below were found in one sample sequenced in a study of somatic mutations in cytotoxic T cells in rheumatoid arthritis. Sequencing used immunoSEQ multiplex PCR; TCRdb keeps in-frame clones, though not all of them. This sample has about 15,000 clones, with approximately 75% found just once. The sequencing input was CD8+ T cells sorted from blood. All receptors derive from an adult with rheumatoid arthritis.

The rearrangement uses TRBV28 and TRBJ1-1; D not certain. V was shortened by 6 bases and J by 0 bases, with 17 bases between the two germline ends. CDR1 MDHEN and CDR2 SYDVKM come from the germline V gene. The CDR3 covers 16 residues. The CDR3 coding sequence is TGTGCCAGCAGCCCCCGGTGGGGTAGCATGAACACTGAAGCTTTCTTT. It is translated as CASSPRWGSMNTEAFF.

The rearrangement uses TRBV7-6 and TRBJ2-1, with D possibly TRBD1 on 6 matching bases. Deletions cut 5 bases from V and 7 bases from J, with 21 bases between. The germline V gene encodes CDR1 SGHVS and CDR2 FNYEAQ. This CDR3 is 16 amino acids long. The CDR3 region has the DNA TGTGCCAGCAGCCTAGACACAGGGCAGACTGGTAATGAGCAGTTCTTC. As protein: CASSLDTGQTGNEQFF. The full variable domain, its missing parts supplied by reference TRBV7-6 and TRBJ2-1, is GAGVSQSPRYKVTKRGQDVALRCDPISGHVSLYWYRQALGQGPEFLTYFNYEAQQDKSGLPNDRFSAERPEGSISTLTIQRTEQRDSAMYRCASSLDTGQTGNEQFFGPGTRLTVL.

This clone was counted a few times. The chain carries TRBV30 and TRBJ2-7; no firm D call. The CDR3 totals 11 residues. V was clipped by 0 bases and J by 2 bases, with 2 bases between them. Germline CDR1 GTSNPN, CDR2 SVGIG (reference sequence). CDR3: CAWSVTYEQYF. CDR3 DNA: TGTGCCTGGAGTGTCACCTACGAGCAGTACTTC.

This chain links TRBV27 with TRBJ1-2, with TRBD1 matching over 8 bases. The trim removed 2 bases at V and 6 bases at J, leaving 5 bases unmatched. Germline-derived CDR1 and CDR2 are MNHEY and SMNVEV (reference sequence). CDR3 size: 14 residues. The CDR3 nucleotides read TGTGCCAGCAGTTTAGGGACAGGACTTCATGGCTACACCTTC. The encoded protein is CASSLGTGLHGYTF.

This rearrangement joins TRBV27 to TRBJ2-1, with D possibly matching TRBD1 (7 bases). V lost 5 bases and J 3 bases, leaving 17 bases between the germline ends. CDR1 is MNHEY, CDR2 SMNVEV, per germline (reference sequence). This CDR3 region has 16 residues. The CDR3 region is CASSPLPRDSYNEQFF. CDR3 coding DNA: TGTGCCAGCAGTCCTCTGCCGCGGGACAGCTACAATGAGCAGTTCTTC.

The chain combines TRBV2 with TRBJ2-4; D may correspond to TRBD1 or TRBD2 (5 bases each). The germline CDR1 and CDR2 sequences are SNHLY and FYNNEI. CDR3 length equals 15 residues. The V gene lost 7 bases and the J gene lost 3 bases, with 16 bases spanning the gap. The CDR3 DNA is TGTGCCAGCATTAGGAGAGGGGAAGTCAAAAACATTCAGTACTTC. This codes for CASIRRGEVKNIQYF. The whole variable domain, filled in from reference TRBV2 and TRBJ2-4, reads EPEVTQTPSHQVTQMGQEVILRCVPISNHLYFYWYRQILGQKVEFLVSFYNNEISEKSEIFDDQFSVERPDGSNFTLKIRSTKLEDSAMYFCASIRRGEVKNIQYFGAGTRLSVL.

The V call is TRBV29-1, the J call TRBJ2-7; D remains unclear. The germline CDR1 and CDR2 sequences are SQVTM and ANQGSEA. Trimming took 4 bases from V and 1 from J, leaving 8 bases between them. The CDR3 has 12 amino acids. CDR3 residues: CSVALNSYEQYF. In DNA, the CDR3 is TGCAGCGTTGCCCTAAATTCCTACGAGCAGTACTTC.

This clone came up a few times. J is TRBJ1-1 and V is TRBV2; 10 positions agree with TRBD1. The germline gives CDR1 SNHLY, CDR2 FYNNEI. Losses at the gene ends were 8 bases for V and 4 bases for J; bases not matched to a gene: 4. This CDR3 has 13 amino acids. The CDR3, as DNA: TGTGCCAGCGATGGACAGGGGGGCACTGAAGCTTTCTTT. It encodes CASDGQGGTEAFF.

This chain connects TRBV27 to TRBJ1-2, with unresolved D. V lost 5 bases and J 1 base, leaving 20 bases between the germline ends. This CDR3 spans 17 amino acids. Germline V lookup: CDR1 MNHEY, CDR2 SMNVEV (reference sequence). Here the CDR3 reads CASSPPFRQTHNYGYTF. The CDR3 DNA reads TGTGCCAGCAGTCCCCCCTTCAGGCAGACCCATAACTATGGCTACACCTTC.

This clone was detected once. Written as DNA, the CDR3 is TGCAGCGTTGAACGGGACAGGGTTACACATACGCAGTATTTT. Its translation: CSVERDRVTHTQYF. V gene TRBV29-1 combines with J gene TRBJ2-3; 9 bases are shared with TRBD1. There are 14 residues in the CDR3. After removal of 2 bases from V and 7 bases from J, the junction contained 7 bases not matched to a gene. Germline CDR1 is SQVTM and CDR2 is ANQGSEA.